This T cell receptor (beta chain) emerged from a study of response to subunit inactivated influenza vaccine. Overall study findings and caveats: Every seasonal influenza vaccination brings in few new T cells, the authors suggested.

A remark on this clonotype: What it recognizes is unknown.

MiXCR, applied by TCRdb to the RT-PCR reads, yields one record per CDR3 protein. The sample holds over 750,000 distinct CDR3 sequences, roughly 20% seen once. The CDR3 extends over 16 amino acids. V gave up 1 base and J gave up 2 bases; unmatched junction bases: 6. Germline CDR1 SGHRS, CDR2 YFSETQ. The rearrangement links TRBV5-1 to TRBJ2-1; TRBD1 aligns across 7 bases. Sequencing used PBMCs from blood, obtained 5 days after vaccination. The clonotype comes from a man aged 45-65 years who received an inactivated influenza vaccine. This CDR3 reads CASSLTGVKAYNEQFF. The CDR3 DNA reads TGCGCCAGCAGCTTGACAGGGGTTAAGGCCTACAATGAGCAGTTCTTC.